This T cell receptor (beta chain) was found in a study of T-cell memory formation after mild COVID-19. For the study at large: Among the donors, TCR clusters were largely specific to each donor.

Study observations and caveats: Mostly located in CM and EM were contracting CD4+ clones, with contracting CD8+ clones located in EMRA. Second-wave clones that peaked on day 37 lacked confirmed SARS-CoV-2 specificity. Clones shrinking between day 15 and 85 showed a balanced CD4/CD8 split, and those that grew later tilted toward CD4+.

TCRdb used MiXCR to reprocess the 5' RACE reads, holding one entry per CDR3 protein. The table shows about half a million distinct CDR3 sequences, with 15% to 20% occurring only once. Germline V gene lookup returns CDR1 SGHTA and CDR2 FQGNSA. This CDR3 contains 17 residues. V lost 4 bases, J lost 0 bases, and 5 bases stayed unmatched. On this clonotype: The antigen remains undetermined.

This chain uses TRBV7-2 with TRBJ2-6; 8 nucleotides line up with TRBD2. Sequenced input: PBMCs or a T cell subset sorted from them (not recorded which). The clonotype was recovered from an adult woman who had mild COVID-19 (a few samples of this study predate the infection). Cell type and time point are not known. The CDR3 region is CASSSLADYSGANVLTF. The CDR3 DNA reads as TGTGCCAGCAGCTCACTAGCGGACTACTCTGGGGCCAACGTCCTGACTTTC.